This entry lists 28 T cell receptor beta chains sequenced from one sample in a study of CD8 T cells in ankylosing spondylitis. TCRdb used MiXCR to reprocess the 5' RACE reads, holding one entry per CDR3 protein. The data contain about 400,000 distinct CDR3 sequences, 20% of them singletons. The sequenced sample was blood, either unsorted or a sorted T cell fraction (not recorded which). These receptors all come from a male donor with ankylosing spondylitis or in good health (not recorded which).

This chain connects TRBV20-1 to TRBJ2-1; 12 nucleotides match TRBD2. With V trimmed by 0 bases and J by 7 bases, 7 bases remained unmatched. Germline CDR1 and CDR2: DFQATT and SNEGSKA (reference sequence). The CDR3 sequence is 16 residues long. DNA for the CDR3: TGCAGTGCTAGAGAATTTACTAGCGGGGGGACGAATGAGCAGTTCTTC. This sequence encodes CSAREFTSGGTNEQFF.

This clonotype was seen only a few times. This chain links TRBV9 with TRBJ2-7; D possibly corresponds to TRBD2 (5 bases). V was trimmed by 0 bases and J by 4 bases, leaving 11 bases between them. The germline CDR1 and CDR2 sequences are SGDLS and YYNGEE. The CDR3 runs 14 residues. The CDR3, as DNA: TGTGCCAGCAGCGTAGATGAGGGCGGATACGAGCAGTACTTC. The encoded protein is CASSVDEGGYEQYF.

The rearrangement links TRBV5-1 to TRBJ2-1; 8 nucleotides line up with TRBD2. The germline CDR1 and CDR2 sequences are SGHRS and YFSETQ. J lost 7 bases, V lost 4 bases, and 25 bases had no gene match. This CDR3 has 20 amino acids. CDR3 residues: CASSTQMTSVGSVHGNEQFF. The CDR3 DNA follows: TGCGCCAGCAGCACCCAAATGACTAGCGTGGGTTCGGTCCATGGGAATGAGCAGTTCTTC.

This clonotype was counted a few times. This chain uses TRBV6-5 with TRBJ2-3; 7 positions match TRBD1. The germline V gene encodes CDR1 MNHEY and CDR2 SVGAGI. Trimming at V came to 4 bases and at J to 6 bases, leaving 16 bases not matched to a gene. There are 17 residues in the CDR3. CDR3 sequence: CASSSGTAPYYPDTQYF. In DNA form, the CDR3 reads TGTGCCAGCAGTTCCGGGACAGCCCCTTACTACCCGGATACGCAGTATTTT.

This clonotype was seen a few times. In DNA, the CDR3 is TGTGCCAGCAGTTACAATTGGGACACCGGGGAGCTGTTTTTT. Translating it yields CASSYNWDTGELFF. The chain links TRBV6-5 to TRBJ2-2; D gene ambiguous. CDR3 length: 14 amino acids. Deletions cut 2 bases from V and 3 bases from J, with 7 bases between. Per the germline V gene, CDR1 is MNHEY and CDR2 is SVGAGI.

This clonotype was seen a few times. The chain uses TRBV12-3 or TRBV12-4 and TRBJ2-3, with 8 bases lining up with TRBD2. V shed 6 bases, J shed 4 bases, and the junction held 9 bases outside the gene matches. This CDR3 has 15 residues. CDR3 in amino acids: CASRSSGGGADTQYF. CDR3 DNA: TGTGCCAGCAGATCCAGCGGGGGTGGGGCAGATACGCAGTATTTT.

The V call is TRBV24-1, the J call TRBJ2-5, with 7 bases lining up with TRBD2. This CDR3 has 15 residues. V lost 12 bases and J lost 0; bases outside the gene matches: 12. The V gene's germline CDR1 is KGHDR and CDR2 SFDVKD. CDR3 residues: CAPEREGPYQETQYF. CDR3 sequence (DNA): TGTGCCCCCGAGCGGGAAGGACCGTACCAAGAGACCCAGTACTTC.

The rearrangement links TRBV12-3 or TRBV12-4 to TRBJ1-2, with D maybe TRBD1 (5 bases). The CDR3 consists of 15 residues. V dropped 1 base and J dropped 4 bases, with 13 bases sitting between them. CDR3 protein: CASSLGGTASYGYTF. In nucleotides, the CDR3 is TGTGCCAGCAGTTTAGGTGGGACGGCGAGCTATGGCTACACCTTC.

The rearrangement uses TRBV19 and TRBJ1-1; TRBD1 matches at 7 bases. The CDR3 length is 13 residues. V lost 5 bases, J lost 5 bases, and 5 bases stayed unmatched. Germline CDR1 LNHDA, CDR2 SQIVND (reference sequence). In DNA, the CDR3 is TGTGCCAGTAGTGACAGGGTTGGAACTGAAGCTTTCTTT. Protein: CASSDRVGTEAFF.

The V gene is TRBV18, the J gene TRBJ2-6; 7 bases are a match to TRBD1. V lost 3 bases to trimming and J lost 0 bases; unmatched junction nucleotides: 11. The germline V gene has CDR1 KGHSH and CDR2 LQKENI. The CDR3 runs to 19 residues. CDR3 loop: CASSPTAGTAISGANVLTF. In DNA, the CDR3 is TGTGCCAGCTCACCCACGGCCGGGACAGCGATCTCTGGGGCCAACGTCCTGACTTTC.

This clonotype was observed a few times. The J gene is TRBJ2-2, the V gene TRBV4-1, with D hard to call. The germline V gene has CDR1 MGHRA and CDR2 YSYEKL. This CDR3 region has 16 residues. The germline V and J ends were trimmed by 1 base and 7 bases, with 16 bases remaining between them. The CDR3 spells CASSQVRAPDVGELFF. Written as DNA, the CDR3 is TGCGCCAGCAGCCAAGTTCGAGCCCCTGATGTCGGGGAGCTGTTTTTT.

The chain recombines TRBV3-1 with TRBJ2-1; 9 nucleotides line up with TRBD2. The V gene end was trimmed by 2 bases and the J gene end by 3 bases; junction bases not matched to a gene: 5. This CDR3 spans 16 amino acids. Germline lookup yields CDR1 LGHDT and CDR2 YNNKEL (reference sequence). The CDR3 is CASSQLSGGLYNEQFF. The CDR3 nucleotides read TGTGCCAGCAGCCAACTTAGCGGGGGCCTCTACAATGAGCAGTTCTTC.

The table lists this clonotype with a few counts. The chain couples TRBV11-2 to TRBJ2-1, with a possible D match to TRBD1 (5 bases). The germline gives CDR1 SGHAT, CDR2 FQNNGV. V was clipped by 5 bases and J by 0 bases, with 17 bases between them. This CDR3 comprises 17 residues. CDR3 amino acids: CASSPLGRQSSYNEQFF. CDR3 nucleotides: TGTGCCAGCAGCCCCTTAGGGCGACAGTCCTCCTACAATGAGCAGTTCTTC.

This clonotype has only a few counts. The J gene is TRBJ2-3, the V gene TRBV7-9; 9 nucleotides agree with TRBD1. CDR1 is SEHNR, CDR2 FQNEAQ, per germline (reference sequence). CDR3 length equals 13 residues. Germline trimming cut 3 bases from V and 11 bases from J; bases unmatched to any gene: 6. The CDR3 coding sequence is TGTGCCAGCAGCTTGGAGGACAGGGGCGGGCAGTATTTT. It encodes CASSLEDRGGQYF.

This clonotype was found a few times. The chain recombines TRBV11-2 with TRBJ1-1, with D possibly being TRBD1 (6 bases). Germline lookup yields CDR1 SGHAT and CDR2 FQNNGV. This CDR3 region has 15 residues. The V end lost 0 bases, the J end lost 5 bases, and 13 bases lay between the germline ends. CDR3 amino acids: CASSLEHRVETEAFF. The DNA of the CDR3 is TGTGCCAGCAGCTTAGAGCACAGGGTGGAGACTGAAGCTTTCTTT. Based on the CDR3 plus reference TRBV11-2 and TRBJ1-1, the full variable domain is EAGVAQSPRYKIIEKRQSVAFWCNPISGHATLYWYQQILGQGPKLLIQFQNNGVVDDSQLPKDRFSAERLKGVDSTLKIQPAKLEDSAVYLCASSLEHRVETEAFFGQGTRLTVV.

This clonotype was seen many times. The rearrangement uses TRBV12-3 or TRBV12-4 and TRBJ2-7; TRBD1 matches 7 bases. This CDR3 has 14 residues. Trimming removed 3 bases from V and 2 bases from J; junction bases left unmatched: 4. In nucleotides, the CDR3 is TGTGCCAGCAGTTTTGGGACAGTAGCCTACGAGCAGTACTTC. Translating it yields CASSFGTVAYEQYF.

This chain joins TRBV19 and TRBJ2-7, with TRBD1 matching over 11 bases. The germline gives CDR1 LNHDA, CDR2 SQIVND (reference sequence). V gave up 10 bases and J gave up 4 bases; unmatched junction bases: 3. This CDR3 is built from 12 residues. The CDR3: CATRDRGYEQYF. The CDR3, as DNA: TGTGCCACCAGGGACAGGGGGTACGAGCAGTACTTC.

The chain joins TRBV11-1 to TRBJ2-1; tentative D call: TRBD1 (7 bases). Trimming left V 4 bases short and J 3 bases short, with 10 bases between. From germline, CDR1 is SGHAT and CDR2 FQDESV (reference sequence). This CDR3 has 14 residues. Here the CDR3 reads CASSSRGVYNEQFF. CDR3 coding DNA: TGTGCCAGCAGCTCCAGGGGGGTCTACAATGAGCAGTTCTTC.

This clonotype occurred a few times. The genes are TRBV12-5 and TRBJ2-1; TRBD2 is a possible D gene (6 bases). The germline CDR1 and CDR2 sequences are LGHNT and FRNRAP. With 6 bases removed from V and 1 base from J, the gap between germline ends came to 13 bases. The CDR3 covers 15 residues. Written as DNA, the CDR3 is TGTGCTAGTGGCCATCACCGGGGGTCCTACAATGAGCAGTTCTTC. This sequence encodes CASGHHRGSYNEQFF.

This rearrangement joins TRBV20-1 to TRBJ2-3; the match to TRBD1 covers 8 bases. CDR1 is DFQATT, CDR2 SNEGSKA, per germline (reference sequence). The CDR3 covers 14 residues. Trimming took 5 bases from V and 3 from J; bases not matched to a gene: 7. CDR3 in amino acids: CSASTGVRTDTQYF. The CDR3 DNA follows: TGCAGTGCTTCGACAGGGGTTAGGACAGATACGCAGTATTTT.

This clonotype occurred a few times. The CDR3 protein is CSAPPQRGAQDEQFF. The CDR3 DNA reads as TGCAGCGCCCCACCGCAGCGGGGGGCGCAGGATGAGCAGTTCTTC. The chain recombines TRBV29-1 with TRBJ2-1, with 9 bases matching TRBD2. Germline CDR1 is SQVTM and CDR2 is ANQGSEA. The V gene end was trimmed by 7 bases and the J gene end by 8 bases; junction bases not matched to a gene: 15. This CDR3 has 15 residues.

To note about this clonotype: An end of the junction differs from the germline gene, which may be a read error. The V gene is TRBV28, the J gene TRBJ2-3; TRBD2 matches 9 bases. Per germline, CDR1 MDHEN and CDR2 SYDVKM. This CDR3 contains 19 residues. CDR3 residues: CVSSSRHSGGYPSTDTQYF. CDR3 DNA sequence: TGTGTCAGCAGCTCCCGTCATAGCGGGGGTTACCCTAGCACAGATACGCAGTATTTT.

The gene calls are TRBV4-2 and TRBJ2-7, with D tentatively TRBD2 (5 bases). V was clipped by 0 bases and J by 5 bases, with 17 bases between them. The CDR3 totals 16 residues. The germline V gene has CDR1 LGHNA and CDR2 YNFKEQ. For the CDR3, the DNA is TGTGCCAGCAGCCAAGATTTCCCCGGGCTAGCTAACGAGCAGTACTTC. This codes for CASSQDFPGLANEQYF.

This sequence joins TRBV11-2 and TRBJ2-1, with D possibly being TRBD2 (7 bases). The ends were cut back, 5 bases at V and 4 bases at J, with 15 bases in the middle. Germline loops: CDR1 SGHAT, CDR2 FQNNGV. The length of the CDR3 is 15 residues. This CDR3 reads CASSRGGDGYNEQFF. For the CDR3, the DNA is TGTGCCAGCAGCAGGGGGGGGGATGGGTACAATGAGCAGTTCTTC.

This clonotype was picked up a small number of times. This CDR3 is CASSNGTWETQYF. CDR3 sequence (DNA): TGTGCCAGCAGTAACGGGACATGGGAGACCCAGTACTTC. The V and J genes are TRBV12-3 or TRBV12-4 and TRBJ2-5, with D perhaps TRBD1 (6 bases). The V gene lost 5 bases and the J gene lost 5 bases, with 12 bases spanning the gap. The CDR3 spans 13 residues.

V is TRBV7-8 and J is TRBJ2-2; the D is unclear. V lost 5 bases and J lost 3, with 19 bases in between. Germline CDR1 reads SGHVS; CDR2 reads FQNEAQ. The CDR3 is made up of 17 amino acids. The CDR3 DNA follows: TGTGCCAGCAGCCCTCGTCCGTCATATGAGGACACCGGGGAGCTGTTTTTT. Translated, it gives CASSPRPSYEDTGELFF.

CDR3 region: CASSLGISNQPQHF. CDR3 nucleotides: TGTGCCAGCAGTTTGGGGATTAGCAATCAGCCCCAGCATTTT. The chain links TRBV12-3 or TRBV12-4 to TRBJ1-5; no firm D call. V was trimmed by 3 bases and J by 0 bases, leaving 6 bases between them. The CDR3 length is 14 residues.

The CDR3 DNA reads TGTGCCAGCAGCAAGGCTCAGGGGAGCTCCTACGAGCAGTACTTC. Encoded protein: CASSKAQGSSYEQYF. This rearrangement joins TRBV7-6 to TRBJ2-7; D may be TRBD1 (6 bases). Looked up from germline, CDR1 is SGHVS and CDR2 is FNYEAQ. Trimming pared 5 bases from V and 0 bases from J, leaving 14 bases between. This CDR3 contains 15 residues.